This entry lists 31 T cell receptor beta chains sequenced from one sample in a study of beta chain features in type 1 diabetes (dated by TCRdb to the late 2010s). Here is what the overall study found, with its caveats: Type 1 diabetes patients showed a moderate but significant shortening of TCRB CDR3 length in all four CD4+ subsets.

Antigens for these TCRs are unknown. The library was generated by the immunoSEQ multiplex PCR assay. The High Capacity cDNA Reverse Transcription Kit was used to reverse transcribe all of the isolated RNA, meaning that expressed TCRB transcripts were what got sequenced. TCRdb retrieved this table from immuneACCESS and kept in-frame rearrangements only. Not all clones are present; in checked studies, unresolved V genes account for under half, and no reason is known for the remainder. The sample contains approximately 360,000 clones, about 12% of them found a single time. About 0.01% of the sample rests with the top ten. The material sequenced was naive CD4+ T cells from blood. Reading the label with the study, this specimen's cell subset or site is: true naive CD4+ T cells. These receptors came from a woman younger than 30 with type 1 diabetes.

The chain employs TRBV5-1 and TRBJ2-1; the D is unclear. CDR1 and CDR2 from the germline V gene are SGHRS and YFSETQ. The CDR3 covers 13 residues. The ends were cut back, 2 bases at V and 9 bases at J, with 12 bases in the middle. The CDR3 loop is CASSLSTPREQFF. For the CDR3, the DNA is TGCGCCAGCAGCTTATCGACACCCCGTGAGCAGTTCTTC. Combining the CDR3 with reference TRBV5-1 and TRBJ2-1 gives the whole variable domain KAGVTQTPRYLIKTRGQQVTLSCSPISGHRSVSWYQQTPGQGLQFLFEYFSETQRNKGNFPGRFSGRQFSNSRSEMNVSTLELGDSALYLCASSLSTPREQFFGPGTRLTVL.

To note about this clone: A read error may produce the germline difference seen at one junction end. The chain joins TRBV11-2 to TRBJ2-7; D remains unclear. The CDR3 loop spans 14 amino acids. Looked up from germline, CDR1 is SGHAT and CDR2 is FQNNGV. The CDR3 DNA reads TGTGCCAGCAGCTTTGGCGACGGTCACTACGCGCAGTACTTC. Protein sequence: CASSFGDGHYAQYF.

J is TRBJ2-7 and V is TRBV20-1; D perhaps matches TRBD2 (5 bases). The CDR3 has 11 amino acids. The germline V gene encodes CDR1 DFQATT and CDR2 SNEGSKA (reference sequence). V shed 3 bases and J shed 9 bases, with 12 bases lying between them. CDR3 sequence (DNA): TGCAGTGCTAGCAACCAGGCGGGGCAGTACTTC. As protein: CSASNQAGQYF.

This clone has a handful of counts. The chain combines TRBV28 with TRBJ2-7, with 7 bases that match TRBD1. V trimming: 8 bases; J trimming: 3 bases; junction bases outside the gene matches: 7. Germline V CDR1 and CDR2: MDHEN, SYDVKM. The CDR3 extends over 13 amino acids. CDR3 in DNA: TGTGCCAGCCACCCCGGACAGGTCTACGAGCAGTACTTC. This gives the protein CASHPGQVYEQYF.

This clone was found a few times. The gene calls are TRBV30 and TRBJ2-3, with TRBD2 identical over 8 bases. CDR3 length equals 13 residues. Germline V lookup: CDR1 GTSNPN, CDR2 SVGIG (reference sequence). The ends lost 5 bases at V and 8 bases at J; junction bases unmatched: 9. The CDR3 nucleotides read TGTGCCTGGGGAGGAGCGGGGGCCGGTACGCAGTATTTT. Amino acid sequence: CAWGGAGAGTQYF.

The CDR3 nucleotides are TGTGCCAGGAAGGGGAGGGAGACCCAGTACTTC. The encoded protein is CARKGRETQYF. The chain has TRBV21-1 and TRBJ2-5; the table calls TRBD2, which could not be checked here. TRBV21-1 is assigned pseudogene status. The CDR3 is 11 amino acids.

This chain links TRBV10-3 with TRBJ2-1; D possibly corresponds to TRBD2 (6 bases). Germline V CDR1 and CDR2: ENHRY, SYGVKD. The V gene lost 8 bases and the J gene lost 1 base, with 18 bases spanning the gap. This CDR3 has 16 residues. CDR3 region: CAIRDSRGSSYNEQFF. The CDR3 DNA is TGTGCCATCCGGGACTCCCGAGGGTCGTCCTACAATGAGCAGTTCTTC.

This clone was seen only a few times. The rearrangement links TRBV19 to TRBJ1-5; 8 bases map to TRBD1. Germline lookup yields CDR1 LNHDA and CDR2 SQIVND (reference sequence). The V segment lost 5 bases and the J segment 12 bases; nucleotides outside the gene matches: 6. The CDR3 has 12 amino acids. CDR3 amino acids: CASSVRTGFQHF. The CDR3 DNA reads as TGTGCCAGTAGTGTCCGGACAGGGTTCCAGCATTTT.

The rearrangement links TRBV19 to TRBJ1-5; tentative D call: TRBD1 (6 bases). From germline, CDR1 is LNHDA and CDR2 SQIVND (reference sequence). V was clipped by 5 bases and J by 7 bases, with 18 bases between them. The CDR3 spans 15 residues. CDR3 in amino acids: CASSPSGQLVQPQHF. The CDR3 coding sequence is TGTGCCAGTAGTCCCTCGGGACAACTGGTCCAGCCCCAGCATTTT. Drawing the rest from reference TRBV19 and TRBJ1-5, the complete variable domain is DGGITQSPKYLFRKEGQNVTLSCEQNLNHDAMYWYRQDPGQGLRLIYYSQIVNDFQKGDIAEGYSVSREKKESFPLTVTSAQKNPTAFYLCASSPSGQLVQPQHFGDGTRLSIL.

The V and J genes are TRBV29-1 and TRBJ1-1; no definite D call. The V and J ends lost 0 bases and 0 bases respectively, with 11 bases between them. The CDR3 is made up of 15 amino acids. The germline gives CDR1 SQVTM, CDR2 ANQGSEA. CDR3 sequence: CSVEDRLPLNTEAFF. As DNA, the CDR3 is TGCAGCGTTGAAGACAGGCTTCCCTTGAACACTGAAGCTTTCTTT.

The V gene is TRBV4-3, the J gene TRBJ1-2; TRBD1 matches 7 bases. Germline V gene data show CDR1 as LGHNA and CDR2 as YSLEER. Trimming cost V 0 bases and J 7 bases; bases outside gene matches: 8. The CDR3 spans 15 residues. CDR3 amino acids: CASSQEPQGRGGYTF. In nucleotides, the CDR3 is TGCGCCAGCAGCCAAGAGCCACAGGGGAGAGGTGGCTACACCTTC.

This clone has only a few counts. The gene calls are TRBV10-3 and TRBJ2-5; TRBD2 might be the D (6 bases). Per germline, CDR1 ENHRY and CDR2 SYGVKD. Trimming removed 3 bases from V and 5 bases from J, with 13 bases in between. This CDR3 has 14 amino acids. In DNA, the CDR3 is TGTGCCATCAGTGATGGGACTCCCGCGGAGACCCAGTACTTC. Protein sequence: CAISDGTPAETQYF.

This clone was found a few times. The chain carries TRBV6-5 and TRBJ2-5; 8 nucleotides line up with TRBD2. This CDR3 is built from 15 residues. V trimming: 9 bases; J trimming: 4 bases; junction bases outside the gene matches: 13. The germline V gene has CDR1 MNHEY and CDR2 SVGAGI. The CDR3 DNA reads as TGTGCCAGTCGAGGAAGCGGGGGCCTCCCAGAGACCCAGTACTTC. This sequence encodes CASRGSGGLPETQYF.

This rearrangement joins TRBV6-4 to TRBJ2-7, with D possibly TRBD1 on 6 matching bases. In germline, CDR1 is MRHNA, CDR2 SNTAGT. The CDR3 length is 11 residues. The chain's CDR3 is CSDSCPHEQYF. The CDR3 DNA reads as TGTTCGGACAGCTGCCCACACGAGCAGTACTTC.

The rearrangement uses TRBV7-2 and TRBJ1-2; tentative D call: TRBD1 (6 bases). Per the germline V gene, CDR1 is SGHTA and CDR2 is FQGNSA. V lost 5 bases, J lost 2 bases, and 12 bases lay in between. This CDR3 comprises 14 residues. As DNA, the CDR3 is TGTGCCAGCAGCATTCATCAGGGGAACTATGGCTACACCTTC. This encodes CASSIHQGNYGYTF.

There are a few counts of this clone. The V call is TRBV28, the J call TRBJ2-1; TRBD1 is a possible D gene (5 bases). CDR1 is MDHEN, CDR2 SYDVKM, per germline. The ends were cut back, 3 bases at V and 16 bases at J, with 16 bases in the middle. The CDR3 has 12 residues. The CDR3, as DNA: TGTGCCAGCAGTTTGCAGGGAAGGGCCCCATTCTTC. Translated, it gives CASSLQGRAPFF. The full variable domain, its missing parts supplied by reference TRBV28 and TRBJ2-1, is DVKVTQSSRYLVKRTGEKVFLECVQDMDHENMFWYRQDPGLGLRLIYFSYDVKMKEKGDIPEGYSVSREKKERFSLILESASTNQTSMYLCASSLQGRAPFFGPGTRLTVL.

The sample holds a few counts of this clone. The chain combines TRBV19 with TRBJ2-3, with 7 positions matching TRBD1. This CDR3 spans 13 amino acids. Per germline, CDR1 LNHDA and CDR2 SQIVND (reference sequence). Trimming took 5 bases from V and 2 from J; bases not matched to a gene: 1. The CDR3 sequence is CASSDRATDTQYF. The CDR3 DNA sequence: TGTGCCAGTAGTGACAGGGCCACAGATACGCAGTATTTT.

Concerning this clone: An end of the junction differs from the germline gene, which may be a read error. This chain uses TRBV25-1 with TRBJ2-7, with D possibly TRBD2 on 6 matching bases. The CDR3 contains 13 residues. CDR1 and CDR2 from the germline V gene are MGHDK and SYGVNS. The CDR3 bases are TGTGCCAGCAGTGGGCTAGCGCCCTATGAGCAGTACTTC. Its translation is CASSGLAPYEQYF.

This clone was recorded a few times. The rearrangement links TRBV7-3 to TRBJ2-4, with D possibly being TRBD2 (6 bases). Germline V lookup: CDR1 SGHTA, CDR2 FQGTGA. V lost 1 base to trimming and J lost 7 bases, with 11 bases between them. This CDR3 spans 14 amino acids. CDR3 bases: TGTGCCAGCAGCTTAAATGGTGGGGGGAACATTCAGTACTTC. Encoded protein: CASSLNGGGNIQYF.

This clone was counted only a few times. The chain carries TRBV28 and TRBJ2-7; D remains ambiguous. The germline V and J ends were trimmed by 5 bases and 4 bases, with 9 bases remaining between them. CDR3 size: 12 residues. Germline V gives CDR1 MDHEN, CDR2 SYDVKM. CDR3 protein: CASSPPYYEQYF. The CDR3 nucleotides read TGTGCCAGCAGTCCCCCCTATTACGAGCAGTACTTC.

The CDR3 is CASSLDGSFRAFF. In nucleotides, the CDR3 is TGTGCCAGCAGCTTAGACGGGTCCTTCCGAGCTTTCTTT. J is TRBJ1-1 and V is TRBV11-3; unclear D gene. V dropped 0 bases and J dropped 10 bases, with 12 bases sitting between them. Germline loops: CDR1 SGHNT, CDR2 YENEEA. The CDR3 runs 13 residues.

The genes are TRBV15 and TRBJ2-7; TRBD1 is a possible D gene (5 bases). V was shortened by 0 bases and J by 3 bases, with 12 bases between the two germline ends. This CDR3 is 15 amino acids long. Germline values: CDR1 LNHNV, CDR2 YYDKDF (reference sequence). CDR3 residues: CATSRDLAGNYEQYF. DNA for the CDR3: TGTGCCACCAGCAGAGACTTGGCAGGGAACTACGAGCAGTACTTC. Looking up the rest from reference TRBV15 and TRBJ2-7 gives the full variable domain: DAMVIQNPRYQVTQFGKPVTLSCSQTLNHNVMYWYQQKSSQAPKLLFHYYDKDFNNEADTPDNFQSRRPNTSFCFLDIRSPGLGDTAMYLCATSRDLAGNYEQYFGPGTRLTVT.

This clone was detected only a few times. The chain joins TRBV28 to TRBJ2-1; 7 bases line up with TRBD1. V gave up 4 bases and J gave up 10 bases; unmatched junction bases: 13. Germline values: CDR1 MDHEN, CDR2 SYDVKM. There are 15 residues in the CDR3. The CDR3 region has the DNA TGTGCCAGCAGTTCTCCGGGACAGAGTGTCAAGGAGCAGTTCTTC. It specifies CASSSPGQSVKEQFF.

This chain uses TRBV5-6 with TRBJ2-3; 13 nucleotides agree with TRBD2. Germline loops: CDR1 SGHDT, CDR2 YYEEEE. The CDR3 loop spans 17 amino acids. The trim removed 3 bases at V and 2 bases at J, leaving 6 bases unmatched. The CDR3 sequence: CASSYLTSGGLTDTQYF. The CDR3 DNA reads as TGTGCCAGCAGCTACTTGACTAGCGGGGGGCTCACAGATACGCAGTATTTT.

In this sample, this clone turned up a few times. The V gene is TRBV19, the J gene TRBJ2-2; tentative D call: TRBD2 (6 bases). The CDR3 runs to 14 residues. V lost 4 bases to trimming and J lost 2 bases, with 8 bases between them. Germline CDR1 LNHDA, CDR2 SQIVND (reference sequence). DNA of the CDR3: TGTGCCAGTAGTAGGGGACTCAACACCGGGGAGCTGTTTTTT. This gives the protein CASSRGLNTGELFF.

The rearrangement links TRBV20-1 to TRBJ2-3; D unresolved. From germline, CDR1 is DFQATT and CDR2 SNEGSKA (reference sequence). The CDR3 extends over 10 amino acids. V was trimmed by 6 bases and J by 6 bases, leaving 7 bases between them. CDR3 sequence: CSAPSDTQYF. DNA of the CDR3: TGCAGTGCCCCTTCGGATACGCAGTATTTT.

V usage is TRBV7-8 and J usage is TRBJ1-1; D perhaps matches TRBD1 (5 bases). Between the trimmed V and J ends, which lost 5 bases and 8 bases, there was a span of 15 bases. The CDR3 is 13 residues long. The germline V gene encodes CDR1 SGHVS and CDR2 FQNEAQ. In DNA, the CDR3 is TGTGCCAGCAGCAGTGGGACTTCCCAGGAAGCTTTCTTT. Translated: CASSSGTSQEAFF.

This clone was picked up a small number of times. The gene calls are TRBV28 and TRBJ2-7; 10 positions agree with TRBD2. This CDR3 is 16 amino acids long. Trimming cost V 4 bases and J 4 bases; bases outside gene matches: 10. Germline V gene sequence: CDR1 MDHEN, CDR2 SYDVKM. CDR3 in amino acids: CASSSHGLAVTYEQYF. As DNA, the CDR3 is TGTGCCAGCAGTTCTCACGGACTAGCGGTTACTTACGAGCAGTACTTC.

This clone was seen a few times. This chain uses TRBV19 with TRBJ2-3; no reliable D call. From germline, CDR1 is LNHDA and CDR2 SQIVND (reference sequence). V was trimmed by 4 bases and J by 4 bases, leaving 3 bases between them. The CDR3 has 11 amino acids. The CDR3 sequence is CASSNSDTQYF. The CDR3 DNA follows: TGTGCCAGTAGTAACTCAGATACGCAGTATTTT.

This chain links TRBV28 with TRBJ2-1; 7 bases fit TRBD1. V was clipped by 9 bases and J by 0 bases; unmatched bases: 5. Germline values: CDR1 MDHEN, CDR2 SYDVKM. CDR3 length: 14 amino acids. This CDR3 is CASSTGSSYNEQFF. CDR3 sequence (DNA): TGTGCCAGTTCGACAGGGAGCTCCTACAATGAGCAGTTCTTC.

V and J are TRBV28 and TRBJ2-1; 9 bases are shared with TRBD2. The CDR3 is made up of 14 amino acids. The germline V gene encodes CDR1 MDHEN and CDR2 SYDVKM. V gave up 11 bases and J gave up 7 bases; unmatched junction bases: 12. CDR3 amino acids: CALSALAGMNEQFF. The DNA for the CDR3 is TGTGCCTTGAGTGCTCTAGCGGGAATGAATGAGCAGTTCTTC.